These 2 T cell receptor beta chains originate from one sample sequenced in a study of human T cells and chemical hapten exposure. MiXCR, run by TCRdb on the 5' RACE reads, gives a single entry per CDR3 protein. This table holds approximately 80,000 distinct CDR3 sequences, about 15% found once. Unseparated into fractions, whole blood served as the source from which total RNA was extracted. The origin of the receptors is a female donor in good health.

The chain carries TRBV28 and TRBJ1-5, with TRBD1 as a possible D gene (5 bases). The V end was cut by 4 bases, the J end by 6 bases, with 22 bases between. The CDR3 consists of 17 residues. The germline gives CDR1 MDHEN, CDR2 SYDVKM. CDR3 in amino acids: CASSSYLRGSGTQPQHF. The DNA for the CDR3 is TGTGCCAGCAGTTCCTACCTTCGTGGGAGCGGGACTCAGCCCCAGCATTTT.

The V gene is TRBV6-6, the J gene TRBJ2-1; D call uncertain. The V end lost 0 bases, the J end lost 7 bases, and 25 bases lay between the germline ends. Looked up from germline, CDR1 is MNHNY and CDR2 is SVGAGI (reference sequence). The CDR3 length is 19 residues. Here the CDR3 DNA reads TGTGCCAGCAGTTACTCGACTCGGGTTATACCTCAAAATGGGAATGAGCAGTTCTTC. Translating it yields CASSYSTRVIPQNGNEQFF.